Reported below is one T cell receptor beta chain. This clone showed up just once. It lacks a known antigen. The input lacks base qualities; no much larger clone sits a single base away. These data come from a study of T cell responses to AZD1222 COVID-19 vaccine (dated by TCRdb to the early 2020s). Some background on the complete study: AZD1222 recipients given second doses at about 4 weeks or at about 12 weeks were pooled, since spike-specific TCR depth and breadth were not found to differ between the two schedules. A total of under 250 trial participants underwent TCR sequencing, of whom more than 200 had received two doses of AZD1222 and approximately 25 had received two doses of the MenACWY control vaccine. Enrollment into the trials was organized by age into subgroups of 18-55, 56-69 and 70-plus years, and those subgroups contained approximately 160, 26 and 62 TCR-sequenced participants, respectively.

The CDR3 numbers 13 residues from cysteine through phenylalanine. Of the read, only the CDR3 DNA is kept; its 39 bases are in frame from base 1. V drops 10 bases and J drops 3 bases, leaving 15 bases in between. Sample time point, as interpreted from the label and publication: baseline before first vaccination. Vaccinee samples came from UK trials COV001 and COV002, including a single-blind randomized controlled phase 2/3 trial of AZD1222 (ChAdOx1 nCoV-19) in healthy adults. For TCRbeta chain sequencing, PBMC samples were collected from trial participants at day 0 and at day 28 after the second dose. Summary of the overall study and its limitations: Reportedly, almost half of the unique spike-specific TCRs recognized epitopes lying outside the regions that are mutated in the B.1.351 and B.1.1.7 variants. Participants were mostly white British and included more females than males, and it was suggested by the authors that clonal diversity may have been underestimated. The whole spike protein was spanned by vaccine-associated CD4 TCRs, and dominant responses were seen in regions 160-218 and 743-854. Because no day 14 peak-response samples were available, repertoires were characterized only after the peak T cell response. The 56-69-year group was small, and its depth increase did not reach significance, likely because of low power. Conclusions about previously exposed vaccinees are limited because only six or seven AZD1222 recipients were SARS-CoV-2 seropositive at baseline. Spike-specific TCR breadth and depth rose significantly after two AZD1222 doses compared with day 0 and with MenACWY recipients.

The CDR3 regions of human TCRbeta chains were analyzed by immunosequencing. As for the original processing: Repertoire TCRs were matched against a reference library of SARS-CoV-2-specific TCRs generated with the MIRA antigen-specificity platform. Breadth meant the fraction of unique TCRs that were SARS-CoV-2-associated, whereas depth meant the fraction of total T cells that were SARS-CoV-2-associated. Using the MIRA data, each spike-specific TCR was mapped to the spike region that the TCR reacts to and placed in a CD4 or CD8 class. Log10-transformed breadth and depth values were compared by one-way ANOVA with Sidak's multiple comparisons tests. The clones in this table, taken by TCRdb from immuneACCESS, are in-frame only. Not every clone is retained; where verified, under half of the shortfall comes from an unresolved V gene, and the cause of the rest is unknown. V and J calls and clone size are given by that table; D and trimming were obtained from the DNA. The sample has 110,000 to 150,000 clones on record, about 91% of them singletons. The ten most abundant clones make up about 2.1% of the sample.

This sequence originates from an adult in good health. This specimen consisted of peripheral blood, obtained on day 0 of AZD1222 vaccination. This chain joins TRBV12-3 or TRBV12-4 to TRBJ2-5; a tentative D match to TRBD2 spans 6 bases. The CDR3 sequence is CATGTGLEETQYF. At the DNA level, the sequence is TGTGCCACAGGGACTGGCCTCGAAGAGACCCAGTACTTC.